The present TCR beta chain was sequenced within a study of cytomegalovirus exposure and HLA in healthy donors. The CDR3 has 13 residues. V lost 6 bases, J lost 1 base, and 9 bases lay in between. In germline, CDR1 is MNHEY, CDR2 SVGAGI. The study ran its PCR with 60 Vbeta and 13 Jbeta primers. Some clones are missing from TCRdb's copy, which holds only in-frame ones; the method was immunoSEQ multiplex PCR. The repertoire includes over 100,000 clones, approximately 67% of them detected once, and 1.5% sits in the top ten. About this clone: What it recognizes is unknown.

The study, taken as a whole, reports: Within an earlier analysis, most TCR beta V segments proved productive either about 90% or about 30% of the time. Among immune exposure information, only CMV serostatus was available.

The chain carries TRBV6-5 and TRBJ1-1, with D possibly matching TRBD1 (6 bases). Material: PBMCs. The source of this sequence is a man between 18 and 35 years old in good health and CMV-seronegative. CDR3 nucleotide sequence: TGTGCCAGCAGGAGGGGGAGGAACACTGAAGCTTTCTTT. Residues: CASRRGRNTEAFF.